These T cell receptor beta chains were read from a single sample in a study of T cell changes during pregnancy in multiple sclerosis. Profiling relied on immunoSEQ multiplex PCR, and the TCRdb table lists in-frame clones only, not all of them. The table records some 37,000 clones, nearly 95% of them present only once. Sample: CD4+ T cells from peripheral blood mononuclear cells, taken after pregnancy. These receptors were taken from a female donor in good health, enrolled as a control in a pregnancy study. The CDR3 runs from the conserved cysteine through the conserved F or W. Each record gives: J gene, D gene, CDR3 length, V gene, clone size, CDR3 DNA, CDR3 protein. D genes are given only for firm matches. A row's size may be missing; if present it is once, few, many or a size class.

>TRBJ2-3|NA|14|TRBV5-1|NA
TGCGCCAGCAGCTTCGGGACTAGCACAGATACGCAGTATTTT
CASSFGTSTDTQYF
>TRBJ1-3|NA|13|TRBV30|NA
TGTGCCTGGGAAGGGAGCTCTGGAAACACCATATATTTT
CAWEGSSGNTIYF
>TRBJ2-5|TRBD2|16|TRBV9|NA
TGTGCCAGCAGCGTAGAAAGCGGGGGGTACCAAGAGACCCAGTACTTC
CASSVESGGYQETQYF
>TRBJ2-3|NA|14|TRBV6-5|NA
TGTGCCACCGCGAGAGGGATAAGCACAGATACGCAGTATTTT
CATARGISTDTQYF
>TRBJ1-3|NA|16|TRBV18|NA
TGTGCCAGCTCACCAGTGCGGGCGTACTCTGGAAACACCATATATTTT
CASSPVRAYSGNTIYF
>TRBJ1-4|TRBD1|17|TRBV18|NA
TGTGCCAGCTCACCACTTGGGACAGCGAGCAGGCTTGAAAAACTGTTTTTT
CASSPLGTASRLEKLFF
>TRBJ2-3|TRBD2|16|TRBV19|few
TGTGCCAGTAGCCCGACTAGCGGGGGGCTCACAGATACGCAGTATTTT
CASSPTSGGLTDTQYF
>TRBJ1-5|NA|13|TRBV7-9|NA
TGTGCCAGCAGCTTAGCCCAGTATCAGCCCCAGCATTTT
CASSLAQYQPQHF
>TRBJ1-4|TRBD1|15|TRBV30|NA
TGTGCCTGGGGGACAGGAGGGTTAACTAATGAAAAACTGTTTTTT
CAWGTGGLTNEKLFF
>TRBJ2-6|TRBD1|15|TRBV11-2|NA
TGTGCCAGCAGCTCGACAGGGGTGGGGGCCAACGTCCTGACTTTC
CASSSTGVGANVLTF
>TRBJ2-7|TRBD1|13|TRBV5-4|NA
TGTGCCAGCAGCTTTACAGGGGGTTACGAGCAGTACTTC
CASSFTGGYEQYF
>TRBJ1-2|NA|15|TRBV30|NA
TGTGCCTGGAGTGTTAGAGGGAGAGGAATCTATGGCTACACCTTC
CAWSVRGRGIYGYTF
>TRBJ2-2|NA|13|TRBV27|NA
TGTGCCAGCACTCGGCAGGGGCCCGGGGAGCTGTTTTTT
CASTRQGPGELFF
>TRBJ1-6|NA|15|TRBV6-5|NA
TGTGCCAGCAGTTACTGGGGCACCTGGCATTCACCCCTCCACTTT
CASSYWGTWHSPLHF
>TRBJ2-5|NA|17|TRBV19|NA
TGTGCCAGTAGTAAGGGACTGAGCAAAGGTCCCTTTGGGACCCAGTACTTC
CASSKGLSKGPFGTQYF
>TRBJ1-2|NA|14|TRBV29-1|NA
TGCAGCGTTCCTTTCGACAGTAGGGAGGATGGCTACACCTTC
CSVPFDSREDGYTF
>TRBJ2-3|TRBD2|19|TRBV2|NA
TGTGCCAGCAGTGACACTAGGGCTGGGCTAGCGGGGGTCACAGATACGCAGTATTTT
CASSDTRAGLAGVTDTQYF
>TRBJ2-1|NA|14|TRBV13|NA
TGTGCCAGCAGCCAAGCGCCGACGTCCAATGAGCAGTTCTTC
CASSQAPTSNEQFF
>TRBJ1-1|NA|15|TRBV11-3|NA
TGTGCCAGCAGCTTAGCTCGCAGGTCGAACACTGAAGCTTTCTTT
CASSLARRSNTEAFF
>TRBJ2-3|TRBD2|14|TRBV5-1|NA
TGCGCCAGCAGCCGGACTAGCGGCACAGATACGCAGTATTTT
CASSRTSGTDTQYF
>TRBJ1-2|NA|16|TRBV21-1|NA
TGTGCCAGCAGCAAACCGGCTACAGGGGGCAACTATGGCTACACCTTC
CASSKPATGGNYGYTF
>TRBJ1-4|TRBD1|14|TRBV5-8|NA
TGTGCCAGCAGCAAGGGACAGGGACGCGAAAAACTGTTTTTT
CASSKGQGREKLFF
>TRBJ2-7|NA|13|TRBV27|NA
TGTGCCAGCAGTCGGACTGGCTCCTACGAGCAGTACTTC
CASSRTGSYEQYF
>TRBJ2-7|NA|15|TRBV6-1|NA
TGTGCCAGCAGTGAATTCGAAGGTGGCGGAGCGGGGCAGTACTTC
CASSEFEGGGAGQYF
>TRBJ2-2|NA|15|TRBV4-2|NA
TGTGCCACCAGCGATACGCGGGGCAACACCGGGGAGCTGTTTTTT
CATSDTRGNTGELFF
>TRBJ2-7|TRBD1|15|TRBV5-6|NA
TGTGCCAGCAGCCCGAGGGGACAGGGGAAATACGAGCAGTACTTC
CASSPRGQGKYEQYF
>TRBJ2-7|TRBD1|14|TRBV11-2|NA
TGTGCCAGCAGCGTGGGACAGAGCTCCTACGAGCAGTACTTC
CASSVGQSSYEQYF
>TRBJ1-2|TRBD1|15|TRBV9|NA
TGTGCCAGCAGCCCCCGGCGACAGGGCGTCAATGGCTACACCTTC
CASSPRRQGVNGYTF
>TRBJ1-2|TRBD1|15|TRBV27|once
TGTGCCAGCAGTACCCGACAGGGGGTGACTATGGGCTACACCTTC
CASSTRQGVTMGYTF
>TRBJ2-7|TRBD1|13|TRBV6-1|NA
TGTGCCAGTAACCCCGGACAGGGCTACGAGCAGTACTTC
CASNPGQGYEQYF
>TRBJ2-2|NA|15|TRBV11-2|NA
TGTGCCAGCAGCGTGGGGCCTAGGAGCACCGGGGAGCTGTTTTTT
CASSVGPRSTGELFF
>TRBJ2-7|TRBD2|15|TRBV5-1|NA
TGCGCCAGCAGCTTGGCCGGGACTAGCTTGGACGAGCAGTACTTC
CASSLAGTSLDEQYF
>TRBJ1-5|TRBD1|16|TRBV27|NA
TGTGCCAGCAGTCAGAGAGGGACAGGGACGTTTCAGCCCCAGCATTTT
CASSQRGTGTFQPQHF
>TRBJ2-1|TRBD1|13|TRBV5-6|NA
TGTGCCAGCAGCTCCACAGGGGGCTATACCCCGTTCTTC
CASSSTGGYTPFF
>TRBJ1-1|NA|13|TRBV14|few
TGTGCCAGCAGCCACAGTGGGAACACTGAAGCTTTCTTT
CASSHSGNTEAFF
>TRBJ2-2|NA|16|TRBV6-5|few
TGTGCCAGCAGTTACTCGGGGGCCAGGAACACCGGGGAGCTGTTTTTT
CASSYSGARNTGELFF
>TRBJ2-6|NA|15|TRBV9|NA
TGTGCCAGCAGCCCCCCGGGGTCTGGGGCCAACGTCCTGACTTTC
CASSPPGSGANVLTF
>TRBJ1-2|TRBD1|15|TRBV6-5|NA
TGTGCCAGCAGCATGACCGGGACAGGGTATTGGGGCTACACCTTC
CASSMTGTGYWGYTF
>TRBJ2-3|NA|15|TRBV7-8|NA
TGTGCCAGCAGCTACCCTAGCGCTAGCACAGATACGCAGTATTTT
CASSYPSASTDTQYF
>TRBJ2-1|TRBD2|17|TRBV5-4|NA
TGTGCCAGCAGCTTGTTGCCTAGCGGGGGGGCCGGGAATGAGCAGTTCTTC
CASSLLPSGGAGNEQFF
>TRBJ1-2|NA|13|TRBV6-1|NA
TGTGCCAGCAGTGGAACACGGGTTGGGGGCTACACCTTC
CASSGTRVGGYTF
>TRBJ1-2|TRBD1|13|TRBV27|NA
TGTGCCAGCACAGGACAGGGGACCTATGGCTACACCTTC
CASTGQGTYGYTF
>TRBJ2-3|NA|14|TRBV5-4|few
TGTGCCAGCAGCCTGGATAGCGACACAGATACGCAGTATTTT
CASSLDSDTDTQYF